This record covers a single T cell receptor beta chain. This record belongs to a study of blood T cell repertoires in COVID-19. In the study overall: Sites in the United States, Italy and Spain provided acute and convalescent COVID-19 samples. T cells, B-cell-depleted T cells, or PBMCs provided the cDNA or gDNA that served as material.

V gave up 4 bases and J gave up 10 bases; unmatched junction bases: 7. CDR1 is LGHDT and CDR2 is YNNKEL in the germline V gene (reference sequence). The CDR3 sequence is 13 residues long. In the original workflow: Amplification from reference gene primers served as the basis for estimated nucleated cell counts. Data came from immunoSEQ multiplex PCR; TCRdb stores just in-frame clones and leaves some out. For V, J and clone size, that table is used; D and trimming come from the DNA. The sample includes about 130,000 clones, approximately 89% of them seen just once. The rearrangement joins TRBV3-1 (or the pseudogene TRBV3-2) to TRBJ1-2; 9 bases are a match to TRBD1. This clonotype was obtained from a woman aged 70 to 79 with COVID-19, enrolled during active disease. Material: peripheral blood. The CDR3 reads CASSPGDRVVYTF. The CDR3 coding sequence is TGTGCCAGCAGCCCAGGGGACAGGGTTGTCTACACCTTC.